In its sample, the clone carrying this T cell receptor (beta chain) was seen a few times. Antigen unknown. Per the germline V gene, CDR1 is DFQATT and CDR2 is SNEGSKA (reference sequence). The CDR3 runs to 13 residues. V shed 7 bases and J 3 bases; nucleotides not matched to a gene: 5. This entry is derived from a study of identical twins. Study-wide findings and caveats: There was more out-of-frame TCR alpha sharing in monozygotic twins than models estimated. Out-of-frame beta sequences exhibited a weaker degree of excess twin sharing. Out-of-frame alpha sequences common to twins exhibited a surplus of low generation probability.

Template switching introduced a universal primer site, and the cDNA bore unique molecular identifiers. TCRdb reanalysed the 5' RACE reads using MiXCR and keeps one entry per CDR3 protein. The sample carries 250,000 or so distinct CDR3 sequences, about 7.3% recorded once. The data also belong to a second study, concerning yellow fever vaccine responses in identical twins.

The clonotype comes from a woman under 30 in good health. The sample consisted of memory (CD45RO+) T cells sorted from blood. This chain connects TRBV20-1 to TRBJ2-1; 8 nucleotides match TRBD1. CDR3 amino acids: CSVQQGVYNEQFF. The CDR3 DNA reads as TGCAGTGTTCAACAGGGGGTCTACAATGAGCAGTTCTTC.